This T cell receptor beta chain was recorded in a study of blood T cell repertoires in COVID-19. Study in general: The United States, Italy and Spain provided the acute and convalescent COVID-19 samples. T cells, B-cell-depleted T cells, or PBMCs supplied cDNA or gDNA.

Seattle patients were enrolled while actively infected and followed longitudinally. Germline CDR1 is MDHEN and CDR2 is SYDVKM. There are 15 residues in the CDR3. After removal of 7 bases from V and 1 base from J, the junction contained 6 bases not matched to a gene. The table came from immunoSEQ multiplex PCR; TCRdb's copy has only in-frame clones and leaves some out. This sample yields approximately 300,000 clones, of which about nine tenths are seen a single time; around 1.9% belongs to the top ten. Source material: peripheral blood. The sequence came from a woman aged 30 to 39 with COVID-19, enrolled during active disease. The rearrangement links TRBV28 to TRBJ1-1; 10 bases are shared with TRBD1. DNA of the CDR3: TGTGCCAGCAAGGGACAGGGGACCCCGAACACTGAAGCTTTCTTT. The encoded protein is CASKGQGTPNTEAFF.